Below, 8 T cell receptor beta chains from the same sample are listed, as sequenced in a study of shared clonotypes between healthy human individuals. Assay used: immunoSEQ multiplex PCR; TCRdb lists only in-frame clones, some missing. The table records a few million clones, approximately 90% of them present only once. Input material: naive CD4+ T cells sorted from blood. The subset: CD45RA+ positively selected. These receptor sequences come from a man younger than 35 in good health.

The gene calls are TRBV10-3 and TRBJ2-2; TRBD2 agrees at 10 bases. Germline assignment: CDR1 ENHRY and CDR2 SYGVKD. This CDR3 comprises 16 residues. The J segment lost 5 bases and the V segment lost 4 bases, leaving 7 bases of the junction unmatched. This CDR3 is CAISALAGVGTGELFF. The CDR3 region has the DNA TGTGCCATCAGTGCCCTAGCGGGAGTCGGGACCGGGGAGCTGTTTTTT.

The rearrangement links TRBV7-3 to TRBJ2-1; 8 bases map to TRBD1. Trimming cost V 5 bases and J 7 bases; bases outside gene matches: 10. Germline V CDR1 and CDR2: SGHTA, FQGTGA. This CDR3 has 15 residues. This chain's CDR3 is CASSNRDRLMNEQFF. CDR3 nucleotides: TGTGCCAGCAGCAACCGGGACAGGTTAATGAATGAGCAGTTCTTC.

Comments on this clone: Other DNA sequences within the sample encode an identical CDR3. The chain has TRBV5-1 and TRBJ2-5; 9 nucleotides agree with TRBD1. The J segment lost 4 bases and the V segment lost 1 base, leaving 2 bases of the junction unmatched. From germline, CDR1 is SGHRS and CDR2 YFSETQ. The CDR3 extends over 14 amino acids. The DNA for the CDR3 is TGCGCCAGCAGCTTGACAGGGGGCGTAGAGACCCAGTACTTC. Protein: CASSLTGGVETQYF.

This clone was seen a single time. V usage is TRBV11-3 and J usage is TRBJ2-5; 15 bases match TRBD2. Trimming cost V 3 bases and J 2 bases; bases outside gene matches: 1. This CDR3 is built from 16 residues. The V gene's germline CDR1 is SGHNT and CDR2 YENEEA. CDR3 coding DNA: TGTGCCAGCAGCTTTGGGACTAGCGGGGGGCAAGAGACCCAGTACTTC. Residues: CASSFGTSGGQETQYF.

J is TRBJ1-5 and V is TRBV6-1; maybe TRBD1 (5 bases). Germline values: CDR1 MNHNS, CDR2 SASEGT. Trimming removed 0 bases from V and 0 bases from J, with 6 bases in between. The CDR3 sequence is 15 residues long. CDR3 residues: CASSEARVSNQPQHF. DNA of the CDR3: TGTGCCAGCAGTGAAGCCAGGGTTAGCAATCAGCCCCAGCATTTT.

V usage is TRBV5-1 and J usage is TRBJ2-1; the match to TRBD1 covers 8 bases. V was clipped by 1 base and J by 5 bases; unmatched bases: 8. The CDR3 is made up of 16 amino acids. CDR1 SGHRS and CDR2 YFSETQ come from the germline V gene. CDR3 protein: CASSLLSRQGNNEQFF. The CDR3 DNA sequence: TGCGCCAGCAGCTTGTTATCGAGACAGGGGAACAATGAGCAGTTCTTC.

Concerning this clone: Other DNA sequences in this specimen translate into the identical CDR3. The V gene is TRBV5-6, the J gene TRBJ1-5; D not resolved. Germline assignment: CDR1 SGHDT and CDR2 YYEEEE. CDR3 length equals 12 residues. V lost 0 bases and J 7 bases, leaving 5 bases between the germline ends. The CDR3 nucleotides read TGTGCCAGCAGCTTGGTGGGCCAGCCCCAGCATTTT. Its protein product is CASSLVGQPQHF.

As concerns this clone: The same CDR3 can be traced to other DNA sequences in this sample. The chain employs TRBV19 and TRBJ2-2, with 10 bases lining up with TRBD1. CDR1 LNHDA and CDR2 SQIVND come from the germline V gene (reference sequence). This CDR3 is built from 15 residues. The V and J ends lost 9 bases and 1 base, in that order; junction bases with no gene match: 5. The CDR3 DNA is TGTGCCAGCTTACGGGACAGGGGGAACACCGGGGAGCTGTTTTTT. It is translated as CASLRDRGNTGELFF.